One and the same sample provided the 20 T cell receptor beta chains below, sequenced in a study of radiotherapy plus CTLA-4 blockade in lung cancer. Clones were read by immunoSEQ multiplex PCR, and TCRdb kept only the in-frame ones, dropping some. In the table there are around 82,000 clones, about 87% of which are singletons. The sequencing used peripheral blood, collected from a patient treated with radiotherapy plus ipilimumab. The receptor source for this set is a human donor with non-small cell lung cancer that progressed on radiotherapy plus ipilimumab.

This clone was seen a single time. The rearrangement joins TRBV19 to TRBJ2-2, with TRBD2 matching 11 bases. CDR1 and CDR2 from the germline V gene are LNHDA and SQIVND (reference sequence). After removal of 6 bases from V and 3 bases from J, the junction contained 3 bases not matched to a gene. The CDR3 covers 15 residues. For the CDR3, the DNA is TGTGCCAGTAGCCCGGGACTAGCGGACACCGGGGAGCTGTTTTTT. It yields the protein CASSPGLADTGELFF.

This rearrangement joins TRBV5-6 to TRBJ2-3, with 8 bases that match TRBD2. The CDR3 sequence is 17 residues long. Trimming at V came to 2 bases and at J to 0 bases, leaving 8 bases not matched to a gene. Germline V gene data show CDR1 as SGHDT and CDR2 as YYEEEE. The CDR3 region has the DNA TGTGCCAGCAGCTTTTTCCGGACGGGAGGGAGCACAGATACGCAGTATTTT. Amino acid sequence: CASSFFRTGGSTDTQYF.

This chain's CDR3 is CASSLSDRAENTIYF. The CDR3 DNA reads TGCGCCAGCAGCCTTTCGGACAGGGCCGAAAACACCATATATTTT. The chain uses TRBV10-1 and TRBJ1-3; TRBD1 aligns across 8 bases. The CDR3 is 15 residues long. The germline V gene has CDR1 WNHNN and CDR2 SYGVQD (reference sequence). Trimming cost V 6 bases and J 6 bases; bases outside gene matches: 10.

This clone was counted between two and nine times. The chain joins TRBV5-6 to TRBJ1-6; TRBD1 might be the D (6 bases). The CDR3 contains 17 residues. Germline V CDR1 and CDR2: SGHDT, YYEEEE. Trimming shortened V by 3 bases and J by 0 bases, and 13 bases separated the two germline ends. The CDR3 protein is CASSWGAFSSYNSPLHF. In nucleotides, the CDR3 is TGTGCCAGCAGCTGGGGGGCATTTAGCTCCTATAATTCACCCCTCCACTTT.

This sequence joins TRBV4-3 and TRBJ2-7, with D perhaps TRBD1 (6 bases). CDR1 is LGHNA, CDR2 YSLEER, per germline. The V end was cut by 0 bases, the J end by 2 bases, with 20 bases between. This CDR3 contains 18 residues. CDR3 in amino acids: CASSQDRGMGAHPYEQYF. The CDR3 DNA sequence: TGCGCCAGCAGCCAAGATAGGGGGATGGGGGCGCATCCCTACGAGCAGTACTTC.

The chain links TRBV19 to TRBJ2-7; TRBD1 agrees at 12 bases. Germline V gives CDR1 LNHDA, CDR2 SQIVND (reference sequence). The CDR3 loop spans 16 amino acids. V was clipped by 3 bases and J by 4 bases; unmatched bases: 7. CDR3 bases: TGTGCCAGTAGTATTTACGGGACAGGGGGCCAGTACGAGCAGTACTTC. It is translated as CASSIYGTGGQYEQYF.

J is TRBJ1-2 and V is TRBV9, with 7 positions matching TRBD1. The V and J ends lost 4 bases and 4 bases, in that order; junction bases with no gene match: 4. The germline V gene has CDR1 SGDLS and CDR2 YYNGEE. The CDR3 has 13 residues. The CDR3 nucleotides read TGTGCCAGCAGCCCCGGGACAGTCTATGGCTACACCTTC. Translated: CASSPGTVYGYTF.

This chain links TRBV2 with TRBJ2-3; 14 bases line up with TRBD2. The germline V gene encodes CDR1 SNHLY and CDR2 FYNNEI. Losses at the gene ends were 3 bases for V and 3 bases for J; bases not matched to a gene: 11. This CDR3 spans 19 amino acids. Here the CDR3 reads CASSDILGTSGGVTDTQYF. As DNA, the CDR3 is TGTGCCAGCAGTGATATTCTGGGGACTAGCGGGGGAGTTACAGATACGCAGTATTTT.

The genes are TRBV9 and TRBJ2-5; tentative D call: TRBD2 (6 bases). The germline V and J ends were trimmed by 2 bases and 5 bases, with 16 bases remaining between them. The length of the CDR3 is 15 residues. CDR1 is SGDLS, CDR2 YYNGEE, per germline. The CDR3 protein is CASSVSPGDAETQYF. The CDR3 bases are TGTGCCAGCAGCGTCTCCCCGGGGGACGCGGAGACCCAGTACTTC.

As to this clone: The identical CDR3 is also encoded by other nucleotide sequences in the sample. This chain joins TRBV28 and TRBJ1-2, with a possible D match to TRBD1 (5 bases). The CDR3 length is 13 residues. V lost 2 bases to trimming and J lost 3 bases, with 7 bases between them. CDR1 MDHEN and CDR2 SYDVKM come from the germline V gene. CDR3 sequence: CASSLLQDYGYTF. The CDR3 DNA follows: TGTGCCAGCAGTTTACTACAGGACTATGGCTACACCTTC.

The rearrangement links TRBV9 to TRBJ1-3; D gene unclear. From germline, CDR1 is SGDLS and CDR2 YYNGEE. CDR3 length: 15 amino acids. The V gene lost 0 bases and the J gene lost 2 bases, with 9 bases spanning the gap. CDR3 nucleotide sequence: TGTGCCAGCAGCGTAGCGCTAGACCCTGGAAACACCATATATTTT. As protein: CASSVALDPGNTIYF.

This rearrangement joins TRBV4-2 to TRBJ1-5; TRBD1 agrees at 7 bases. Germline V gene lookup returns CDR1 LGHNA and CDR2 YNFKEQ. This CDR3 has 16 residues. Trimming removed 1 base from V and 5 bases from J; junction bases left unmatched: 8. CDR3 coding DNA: TGTGCCAGCAGCCAAGTTTCTCTTACAGGGGATCAGCCCCAGCATTTT. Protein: CASSQVSLTGDQPQHF.

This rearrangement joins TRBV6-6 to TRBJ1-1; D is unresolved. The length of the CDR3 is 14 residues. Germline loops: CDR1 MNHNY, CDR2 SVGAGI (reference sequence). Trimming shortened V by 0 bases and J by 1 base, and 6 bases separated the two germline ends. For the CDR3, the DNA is TGTGCCAGCAGTTACTCGGGGAAGAACACTGAAGCTTTCTTT. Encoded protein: CASSYSGKNTEAFF.

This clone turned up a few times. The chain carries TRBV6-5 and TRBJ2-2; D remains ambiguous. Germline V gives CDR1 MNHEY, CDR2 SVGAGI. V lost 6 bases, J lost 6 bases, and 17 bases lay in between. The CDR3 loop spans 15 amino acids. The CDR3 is CASSPWAAEAGELFF. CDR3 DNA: TGTGCCAGCAGCCCGTGGGCCGCTGAGGCCGGGGAGCTGTTTTTT.

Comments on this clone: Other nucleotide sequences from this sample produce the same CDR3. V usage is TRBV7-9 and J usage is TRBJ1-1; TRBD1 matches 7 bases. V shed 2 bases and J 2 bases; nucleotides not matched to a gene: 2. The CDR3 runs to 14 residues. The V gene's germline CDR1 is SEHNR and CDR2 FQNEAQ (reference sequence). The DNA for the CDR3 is TGTGCCAGCAGCTTACAGGGGGGAAACACTGAAGCTTTCTTT. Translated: CASSLQGGNTEAFF. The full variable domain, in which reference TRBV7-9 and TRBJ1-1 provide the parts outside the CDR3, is DTGVSQNPRHKITKRGQNVTFRCDPISEHNRLYWYRQTLGQGPEFLTYFQNEAQLEKSRLLSDRFSAERPKGSFSTLEIQRTEQGDSAMYLCASSLQGGNTEAFFGQGTRLTVV.

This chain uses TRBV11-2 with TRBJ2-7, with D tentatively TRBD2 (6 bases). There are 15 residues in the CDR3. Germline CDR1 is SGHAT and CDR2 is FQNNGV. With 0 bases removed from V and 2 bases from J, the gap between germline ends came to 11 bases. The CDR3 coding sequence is TGTGCCAGCAGCTTAGAATCAACGGGAGCCTACGAGCAGTACTTC. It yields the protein CASSLESTGAYEQYF.

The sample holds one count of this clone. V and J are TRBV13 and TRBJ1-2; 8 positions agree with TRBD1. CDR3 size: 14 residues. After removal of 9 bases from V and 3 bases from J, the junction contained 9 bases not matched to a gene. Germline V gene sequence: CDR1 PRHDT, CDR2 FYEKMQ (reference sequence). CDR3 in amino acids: CASRPPQGDYGYTF. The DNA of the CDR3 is TGTGCCAGTCGCCCCCCACAGGGGGACTATGGCTACACCTTC.

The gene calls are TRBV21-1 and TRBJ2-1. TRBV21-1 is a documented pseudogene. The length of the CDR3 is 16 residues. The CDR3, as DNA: TGTGCCAGCACCCCCACCAGGGACGTTGCCTACAATGAGCAGTTCTTC. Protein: CASTPTRDVAYNEQFF.

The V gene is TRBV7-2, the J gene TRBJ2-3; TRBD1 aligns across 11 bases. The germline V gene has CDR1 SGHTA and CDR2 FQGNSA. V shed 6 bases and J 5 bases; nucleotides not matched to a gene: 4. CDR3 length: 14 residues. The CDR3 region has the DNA TGTGCCAGCAGTCGGGACAGGGGGGTAGATACGCAGTATTTT. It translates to CASSRDRGVDTQYF. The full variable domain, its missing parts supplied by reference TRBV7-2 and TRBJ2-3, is GAGVSQSPSNKVTEKGKDVELRCDPISGHTALYWYRQSLGQGLEFLIYFQGNSAPDKSGLPSDRFSAERTGGSVSTLTIQRTQQEDSAVYLCASSRDRGVDTQYFGPGTRLTVL.

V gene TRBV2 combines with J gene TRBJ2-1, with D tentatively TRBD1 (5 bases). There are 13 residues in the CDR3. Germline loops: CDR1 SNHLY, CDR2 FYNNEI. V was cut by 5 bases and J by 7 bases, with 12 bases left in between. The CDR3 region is CASSTSRENEQFF. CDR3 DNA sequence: TGTGCCAGCAGTACCTCCAGGGAAAATGAGCAGTTCTTC.